The 6 T cell receptor beta chains below were found in one sample sequenced in a study of blood T cell repertoires in COVID-19. Profiling relied on immunoSEQ multiplex PCR, and the TCRdb table lists in-frame clones only, not all of them. The data show some 170,000 clones, with more than 75% seen just once and around 6.1% held by the top ten. Source material: PBMCs or T cells enriched from blood (not recorded which). The receptors stem from a man between 35 and 55 years old who had recovered from COVID-19.

This clone was observed a few times. The gene calls are TRBV28 and TRBJ2-3; 10 bases match TRBD2. Looked up from germline, CDR1 is MDHEN and CDR2 is SYDVKM. The length of the CDR3 is 18 residues. After removal of 6 bases from V and 0 bases from J, the junction contained 12 bases not matched to a gene. The CDR3 reads CASSLSGGLGSSTDTQYF. The CDR3 nucleotides are TGTGCCAGCAGCCTTAGCGGGGGGCTGGGTTCTAGCACAGATACGCAGTATTTT.

The gene calls are TRBV3-1 (or the pseudogene TRBV3-2) and TRBJ2-7; unclear D gene. The CDR3 runs 13 residues. Germline-derived CDR1 and CDR2 are LGHDT and YNNKEL (reference sequence). The V gene lost 4 bases and the J gene lost 3 bases, with 10 bases spanning the gap. CDR3 in DNA: TGTGCCAGCAGCCCAGACGGTAGCTACGAGCAGTACTTC. As protein: CASSPDGSYEQYF.

The chain joins TRBV4-1 to TRBJ1-3; D is undetermined. The germline CDR1 and CDR2 sequences are MGHRA and YSYEKL. The germline V and J ends were trimmed by 1 base and 9 bases, with 4 bases remaining between them. This CDR3 has 11 residues. This CDR3 reads CASSQGSTIYF. The CDR3 region has the DNA TGCGCCAGCAGCCAAGGGAGCACCATATATTTT.

The chain carries TRBV24-1 and TRBJ2-1, with a tentative D call TRBD2 (7 bases). Trimming removed 1 base at V and 4 bases at J, with 13 bases between. The CDR3 contains 16 residues. Germline V gives CDR1 KGHDR, CDR2 SFDVKD. The CDR3 loop reads CATSDFGGGLYNEQFF. DNA for the CDR3: TGTGCCACCAGTGATTTTGGGGGGGGCTTATACAATGAGCAGTTCTTC.

Only a few counts were recorded for this clone. The chain joins TRBV7-9 to TRBJ1-1; maybe TRBD1 (6 bases). This CDR3 has 16 residues. Trimming pared 3 bases from V and 4 bases from J, leaving 18 bases between. From germline, CDR1 is SEHNR and CDR2 FQNEAQ (reference sequence). The CDR3 region is CASSFESRRGGTEAFF. The CDR3 nucleotides are TGTGCCAGCAGCTTTGAGAGTCGGAGGGGGGGCACTGAAGCTTTCTTT.

This chain uses TRBV6-1 with TRBJ1-1, with D perhaps matching TRBD1 (6 bases). The CDR3 loop spans 14 amino acids. The germline V gene encodes CDR1 MNHNS and CDR2 SASEGT. Trimming pared 3 bases from V and 5 bases from J, leaving 13 bases between. CDR3 nucleotides: TGTGCCAGCAGTGATACAGGGAAGGGAACTGAAGCTTTCTTT. It translates to CASSDTGKGTEAFF.